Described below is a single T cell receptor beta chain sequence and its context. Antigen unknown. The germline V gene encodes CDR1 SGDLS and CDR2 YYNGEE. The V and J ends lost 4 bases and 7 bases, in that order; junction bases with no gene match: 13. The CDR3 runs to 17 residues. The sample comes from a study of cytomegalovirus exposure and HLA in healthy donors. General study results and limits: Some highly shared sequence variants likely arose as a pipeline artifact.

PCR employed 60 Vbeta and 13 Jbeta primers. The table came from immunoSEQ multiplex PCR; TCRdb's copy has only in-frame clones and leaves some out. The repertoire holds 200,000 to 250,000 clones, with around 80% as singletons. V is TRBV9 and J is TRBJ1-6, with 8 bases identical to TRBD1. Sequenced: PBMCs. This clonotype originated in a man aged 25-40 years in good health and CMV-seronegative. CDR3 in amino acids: CASSQVPTTGANSPLHF. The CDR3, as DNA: TGTGCCAGCAGCCAAGTACCAACGACAGGGGCGAATTCACCCCTCCACTTT.